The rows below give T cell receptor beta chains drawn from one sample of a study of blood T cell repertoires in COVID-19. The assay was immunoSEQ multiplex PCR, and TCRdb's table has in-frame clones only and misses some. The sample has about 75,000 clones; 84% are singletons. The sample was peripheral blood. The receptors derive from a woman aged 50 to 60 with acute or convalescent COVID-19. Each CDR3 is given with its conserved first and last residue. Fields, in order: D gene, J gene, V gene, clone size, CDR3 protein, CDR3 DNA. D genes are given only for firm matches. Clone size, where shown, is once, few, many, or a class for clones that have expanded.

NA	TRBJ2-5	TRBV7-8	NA	CASSLDRVQETQYF	TGTGCCAGCAGCTTAGACAGGGTCCAAGAGACCCAGTACTTC
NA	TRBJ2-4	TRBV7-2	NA	CASSFGWNIQYF	TGTGCCAGCAGCTTCGGGTGGAACATTCAGTACTTC
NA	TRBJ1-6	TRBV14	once	CASSRNGVTNSPLHF	TGTGCCAGCAGCCGAAATGGAGTTACTAATTCACCCCTCCACTTT
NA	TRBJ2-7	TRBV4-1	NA	CASSRSPGASYEQYF	TGCGCCAGCAGCCGAAGCCCGGGTGCCTCCTACGAGCAGTACTTC
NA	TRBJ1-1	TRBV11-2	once	CASSLDWGNRNTEAFF	TGTGCCAGCAGCTTAGATTGGGGCAATCGGAACACTGAAGCTTTCTTT
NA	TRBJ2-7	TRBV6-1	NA	CASSEGQHGSIYEQYF	TGTGCCAGCAGTGAAGGTCAGCACGGGAGTATCTACGAGCAGTACTTC
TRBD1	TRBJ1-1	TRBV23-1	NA	CASNGQGDTEAFF	TGCGCCAGCAATGGACAGGGTGACACTGAAGCTTTCTTT
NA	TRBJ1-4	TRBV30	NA	CAWSRGATNEKLFF	TGTGCCTGGAGTCGGGGAGCAACTAATGAAAAACTGTTTTTT
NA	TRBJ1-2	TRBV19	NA	CASSIPGRLGSYTF	TGTGCCAGTAGTATCCCCGGGAGGCTGGGGAGCTACACCTTC
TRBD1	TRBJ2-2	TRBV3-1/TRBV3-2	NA	CASSPGQGLGNTGELFF	TGTGCCAGCAGCCCCGGACAGGGGTTAGGAAACACCGGGGAGCTGTTTTTT
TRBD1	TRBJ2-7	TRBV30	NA	CALTGRTYEQYF	TGTGCCTTGACAGGGCGAACCTACGAGCAGTACTTC
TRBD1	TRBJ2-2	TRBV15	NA	CATSREGQETGELFF	TGTGCCACCAGCAGAGAAGGACAGGAGACCGGGGAGCTGTTTTTT
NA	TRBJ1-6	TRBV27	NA	CASSPRTDNSPLHF	TGTGCCAGCAGTCCCAGGACTGATAATTCACCCCTCCACTTT
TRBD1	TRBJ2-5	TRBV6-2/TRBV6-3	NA	CASSHLGTGEGETQYF	TGTGCCAGCAGCCACCTTGGGACAGGGGAAGGAGAGACCCAGTACTTC
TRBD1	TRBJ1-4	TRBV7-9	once	CASSADRGNEKLFF	TGTGCCAGCAGCGCCGACAGGGGAAATGAAAAACTGTTTTTT
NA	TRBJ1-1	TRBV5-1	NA	CASAGGPEAFF	TGCGCCAGCGCCGGAGGGCCTGAAGCTTTCTTT
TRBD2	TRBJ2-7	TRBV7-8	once	CASSLGPSGINEQYF	TGTGCCAGCAGCTTAGGCCCTAGCGGGATAAACGAGCAGTACTTC
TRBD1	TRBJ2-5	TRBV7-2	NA	CASSTQTGREETQYF	TGTGCCAGCAGCACTCAGACAGGGCGGGAAGAGACCCAGTACTTC
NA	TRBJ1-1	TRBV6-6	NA	CASSARGGRNTEAFF	TGTGCCAGCAGTGCCCGCGGGGGTAGGAACACTGAAGCTTTCTTT
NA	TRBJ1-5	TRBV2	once	CASSEGGLRQPQHF	TGTGCCAGCAGTGAAGGCGGGTTGCGACAGCCCCAGCATTTT
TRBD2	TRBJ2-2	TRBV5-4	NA	CASSLAGGGAGELFF	TGTGCCAGCAGCTTGGCCGGGGGGGGCGCCGGGGAGCTGTTTTTT
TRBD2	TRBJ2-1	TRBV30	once	CAWGTMRLAGNNEQFF	TGTGCCTGGGGCACTATGAGACTAGCGGGGAACAATGAGCAGTTCTTC
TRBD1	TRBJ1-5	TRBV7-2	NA	CASSGQVSQPQHF	TGTGCCAGCAGCGGACAGGTTAGTCAGCCCCAGCATTTT
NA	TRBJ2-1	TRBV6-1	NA	CASSETVLSSYNEQFF	TGTGCCAGCAGTGAAACGGTACTGAGCTCCTACAATGAGCAGTTCTTC
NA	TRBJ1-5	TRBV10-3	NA	CAISWEGEDQPQHF	TGTGCCATCAGTTGGGAGGGGGAAGATCAGCCCCAGCATTTT
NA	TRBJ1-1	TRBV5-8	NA	CASSLDAMNTEAFF	TGTGCCAGCAGCTTGGACGCGATGAACACTGAAGCTTTCTTT
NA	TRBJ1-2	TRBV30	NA	CAWSGTVANYGYTF	TGTGCCTGGAGTGGGACAGTAGCTAACTATGGCTACACCTTC
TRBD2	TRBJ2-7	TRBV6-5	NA	CASALGLAGYEQYF	TGTGCCAGCGCTCTGGGGCTAGCGGGTTACGAGCAGTACTTC
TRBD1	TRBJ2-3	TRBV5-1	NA	CASSLTGQGRDTQYF	TGCGCCAGCAGCTTGACGGGACAGGGCAGAGATACGCAGTATTTT
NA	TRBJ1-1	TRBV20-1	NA	CSARQHAEAFF	TGCAGTGCCCGTCAACACGCTGAAGCTTTCTTT
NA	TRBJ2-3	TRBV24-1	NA	CATSDPQGLDADTQYF	TGTGCCACCAGTGATCCCCAGGGCTTGGACGCAGATACGCAGTATTTT
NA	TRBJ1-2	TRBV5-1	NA	CASSFSESGTYTF	TGCGCCAGCAGCTTTTCGGAAAGCGGGACTTACACCTTC
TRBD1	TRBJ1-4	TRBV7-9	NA	CASSSVRQGSNEKLFF	TGTGCCAGCAGCTCCGTGAGACAGGGGTCCAATGAAAAACTGTTTTTT
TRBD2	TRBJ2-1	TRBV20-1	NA	CSAAGGDEQFF	TGCAGTGCAGCGGGGGGAGATGAGCAGTTCTTC
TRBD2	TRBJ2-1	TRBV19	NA	CASSFGLAGRNEQFF	TGTGCCAGTAGTTTCGGACTAGCGGGAAGGAATGAGCAGTTCTTC
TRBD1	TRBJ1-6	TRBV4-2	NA	CASSQQGQGAFHSYNSPLHF	TGTGCCAGCAGCCAACAAGGACAGGGAGCCTTCCACTCCTATAATTCACCCCTCCACTTT
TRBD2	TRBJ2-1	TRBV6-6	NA	CASSLRTSGRIFRSYNEQFF	TGTGCCAGCAGTCTTCGGACTAGCGGGAGGATCTTTCGCTCCTACAATGAGCAGTTCTTC
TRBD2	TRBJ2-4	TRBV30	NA	CASLAETQGIQYF	TGTGCCTCACTAGCGGAGACCCAGGGCATTCAGTACTTC
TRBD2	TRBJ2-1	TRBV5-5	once	CASSSGGLAVSPYNEQFF	TGTGCCAGCAGCTCGGGGGGGCTAGCGGTTTCCCCCTACAATGAGCAGTTCTTC
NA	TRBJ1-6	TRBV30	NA	CAWGEQKNSPLHF	TGTGCCTGGGGGGAACAGAAAAATTCACCCCTCCACTTT
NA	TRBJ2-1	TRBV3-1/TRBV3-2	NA	CASSMTGATYNEQFF	TGTGCCAGCAGCATGACAGGAGCAACCTACAATGAGCAGTTCTTC
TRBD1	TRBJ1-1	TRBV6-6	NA	CASSYDRAAFF	TGTGCCAGCAGTTATGACAGGGCGGCTTTCTTT
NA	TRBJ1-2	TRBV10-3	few	CAISESGLRYGYTF	TGTGCCATCAGTGAGTCGGGACTGCGCTATGGCTACACCTTC
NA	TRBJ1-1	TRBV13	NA	CASSLVTVGRNTEAFF	TGTGCCAGCAGCTTAGTTACAGTGGGCAGGAACACTGAAGCTTTCTTT
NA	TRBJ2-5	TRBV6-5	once	CASSYGGRAFETQYF	TGTGCCAGCAGTTACGGTGGCAGGGCATTCGAGACCCAGTACTTC
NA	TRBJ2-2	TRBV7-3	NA	CASSLQGSTGELFF	TGTGCCAGCAGCTTACAGGGGAGCACCGGGGAGCTGTTTTTT
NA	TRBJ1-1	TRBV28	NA	CASSFWQAGWVNTEAFF	TGTGCCAGCAGTTTTTGGCAGGCGGGTTGGGTGAACACTGAAGCTTTCTTT
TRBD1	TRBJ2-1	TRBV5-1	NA	CASSYWDSPRVDEQFF	TGCGCCAGCAGCTACTGGGACAGCCCCAGGGTGGATGAGCAGTTCTTC
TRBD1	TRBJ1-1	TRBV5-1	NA	CASSSGQPNTEAFF	TGCGCCAGCAGCTCGGGACAGCCGAACACTGAAGCTTTCTTT
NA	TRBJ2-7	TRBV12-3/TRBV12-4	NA	CASSLMASYEQYF	TGTGCCAGCAGTTTAATGGCCTCCTACGAGCAGTACTTC
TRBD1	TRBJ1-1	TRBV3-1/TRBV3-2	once	CASSRRTGGDRTEAFF	TGTGCCAGCAGCCGTCGGACAGGGGGCGACAGGACTGAAGCTTTCTTT
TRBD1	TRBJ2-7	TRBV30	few	CAWSPGTGTHYEQYF	TGTGCCTGGAGTCCTGGGACAGGGACCCACTACGAGCAGTACTTC
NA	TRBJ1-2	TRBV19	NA	CASSIGGSAGYGYTF	TGTGCCAGTAGTATAGGGGGATCTGCGGGCTATGGCTACACCTTC
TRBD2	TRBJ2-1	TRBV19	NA	CASRRPSGGNRHEQFF	TGTGCCAGTAGGAGACCCAGCGGGGGGAATCGGCATGAGCAGTTCTTC
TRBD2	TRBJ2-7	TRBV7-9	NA	CASSRLAGGYEQYF	TGTGCCAGCAGCCGCCTAGCGGGAGGGTACGAGCAGTACTTC
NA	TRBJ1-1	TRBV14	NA	CASSQPPGRNTEAFF	TGTGCCAGCAGCCAACCTCCGGGAAGGAACACTGAAGCTTTCTTT
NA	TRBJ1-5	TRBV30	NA	CAWSVAGSNQPQHF	TGTGCCTGGAGTGTAGCGGGTAGCAATCAGCCCCAGCATTTT